This T cell receptor beta chain stems from a study of blood T cell repertoires in COVID-19. About the study: Nucleic acid was either cDNA or gDNA, and it came from T cells, B-cell-depleted T cells, or PBMCs.

From germline, CDR1 is SQVTM and CDR2 ANQGSEA. The V end was cut by 3 bases, the J end by 3 bases, with 14 bases between. The CDR3 consists of 14 residues. Cohort 3 donors were reported recovered after two negative PCRs, clearance, or symptom resolution. Method: immunoSEQ multiplex PCR; TCRdb's copy keeps in-frame clones and lacks some. Of 200,000 or so clones listed, about 88% are singletons. The chain recombines TRBV29-1 with TRBJ1-1; possible D gene TRBD1, 6 bases. Sequencing was carried out using PBMCs or T cells enriched from blood (not recorded which). The sequence was collected from a woman in her 30s who had recovered from COVID-19. The CDR3 DNA reads TGCAGCGTTGAGAGACAGGCAGGGGACACTGAAGCTTTCTTT. It translates to CSVERQAGDTEAFF.